This T cell receptor beta chain was documented in a study of CD8 T cells in ankylosing spondylitis. TCRdb independently ran MiXCR on the 5' RACE reads; one entry per CDR3 protein. The sample carries about 440,000 distinct CDR3 sequences, 17% recorded once. Study-wide findings and caveats: Fewer than ten highly homologous variants made up a TCR beta motif that seemed to typify ankylosing spondylitis blood.

The V end was cut by 7 bases, the J end by 2 bases, with 14 bases between. Germline values: CDR1 SGHNT, CDR2 YENEEA. This CDR3 spans 15 amino acids. About this clonotype: What it recognizes is unknown.

The source of this sequence is a male donor with ankylosing spondylitis. The chain carries TRBV11-3 and TRBJ2-2; no definite D call. Material for sequencing was blood, either unsorted or a sorted T cell fraction (not recorded which). CDR3 sequence: CASTFIGTNTGELFF. The CDR3 nucleotides read TGTGCCAGCACCTTCATCGGAACCAACACCGGGGAGCTGTTTTTT.